Presented here are 5 T cell receptor beta chains from one specimen sequenced in a study of cytomegalovirus exposure and HLA in healthy donors. The data were produced by immunoSEQ multiplex PCR, yet TCRdb's version contains in-frame clones alone and is incomplete. The sample lists 90,000 or so clones, approximately 81% occurring once. The sample was PBMCs. These TCRs come from a man in his late teens or twenties in good health and CMV-seropositive.

This chain uses TRBV18 with TRBJ2-2; D unclear. CDR1 is KGHSH, CDR2 LQKENI, per germline. Deletions cut 3 bases from V and 1 base from J, with 3 bases between. The CDR3 covers 13 residues. CDR3 amino acids: CASSPLNTGELFF. For the CDR3, the DNA is TGTGCCAGCTCACCCTTGAACACCGGGGAGCTGTTTTTT.

This clone has just one count. The chain has TRBV6-6 and TRBJ2-7, with D perhaps matching TRBD1 (7 bases). V lost 6 bases, J lost 1 base, and 10 bases lay in between. Germline CDR1 reads MNHNY; CDR2 reads SVGAGI (reference sequence). The CDR3 contains 13 residues. This CDR3 reads CASRGGQSYEQYF. For the CDR3, the DNA is TGTGCCAGCAGGGGGGGACAGTCCTACGAGCAGTACTTC.

The rearrangement links TRBV28 to TRBJ1-5; D is possibly TRBD1 (6 bases). Trimming took off 8 bases at V and 3 bases at J, with 14 bases between the two ends. This CDR3 comprises 14 residues. Germline CDR1 and CDR2: MDHEN and SYDVKM. CDR3 coding DNA: TGTGCCAGCCGACCCGGGACAATCAATCAGCCCCAGCATTTT. It yields the protein CASRPGTINQPQHF.

J is TRBJ1-3 and V is TRBV6-5; TRBD1 matches 7 bases. Germline V gives CDR1 MNHEY, CDR2 SVGAGI. The J segment lost 2 bases and the V segment lost 4 bases, leaving 2 bases of the junction unmatched. CDR3 length: 14 residues. CDR3 bases: TGTGCCAGCAGTTCCCAGGGGGCTGGAAACACCATATATTTT. Its translation is CASSSQGAGNTIYF.

The chain uses TRBV11-1 and TRBJ2-2; D is possibly TRBD1 (6 bases). V lost 5 bases and J lost 7, with 17 bases in between. Germline V gene data show CDR1 as SGHAT and CDR2 as FQDESV (reference sequence). CDR3 size: 15 residues. As DNA, the CDR3 is TGTGCCAGCAGCCTCACAGGGAAGGGGAACGGGGAGCTGTTTTTT. Amino acids: CASSLTGKGNGELFF.